A single sample is the source of the 24 T cell receptor beta chains below, sequenced in a study of shared clonotypes between healthy human individuals. Profiled with immunoSEQ multiplex PCR; TCRdb holds only in-frame clones, not every one. The sample yields 2.5 million or so clones, 85% to 95% seen once. Sequencing was carried out using naive CD4+ T cells sorted from blood. Subset here: CD45RA+ positively selected. The receptors derive from a young man in good health.

Notes on this clone: The same CDR3 also results from other DNA sequences found in this sample. The V and J genes are TRBV6-5 and TRBJ1-6; the D gene is possibly TRBD1 (5 bases). The CDR3 spans 14 residues. The germline V gene encodes CDR1 MNHEY and CDR2 SVGAGI. V lost 3 bases, J lost 7 bases, and 10 bases lay in between. The CDR3 loop reads CASSYQGGNSPLHF. The CDR3 region has the DNA TGTGCCAGCAGTTATCAGGGAGGGAATTCACCCCTCCACTTT.

The V and J genes are TRBV6-5 and TRBJ1-1; TRBD1 might be the D (6 bases). The germline CDR1 and CDR2 sequences are MNHEY and SVGAGI. The CDR3 consists of 13 residues. Trimming left V 11 bases short and J 4 bases short, with 17 bases between. CDR3 sequence (DNA): TGTGCCTCGAGGGGGGAAGGGAGCACTGAAGCTTTCTTT. As protein: CASRGEGSTEAFF.

As regards this clone: At the DNA level, this CDR3 is encoded by other sequences in the same sample as well. This rearrangement joins TRBV5-1 to TRBJ2-3; D not resolved. The CDR3 extends over 14 amino acids. Germline CDR1 is SGHRS and CDR2 is YFSETQ. With 0 bases removed from V and 2 bases from J, the gap between germline ends came to 7 bases. In DNA form, the CDR3 reads TGCGCCAGCAGCTTGGGGGCAATCACAGATACGCAGTATTTT. Translating gives CASSLGAITDTQYF.

This clone was observed a few times. This chain's CDR3 is CAWAENTSNQPQHF. DNA of the CDR3: TGTGCCTGGGCCGAGAACACTAGCAATCAGCCCCAGCATTTT. The chain joins TRBV30 to TRBJ1-5, with D unresolved. The V end lost 5 bases, the J end lost 0 bases, and 11 bases lay between the germline ends. This CDR3 has 14 residues. Germline assignment: CDR1 GTSNPN and CDR2 SVGIG (reference sequence).

This sequence joins TRBV7-2 and TRBJ1-4; the D gene is possibly TRBD1 (5 bases). The germline CDR1 and CDR2 sequences are SGHTA and FQGNSA. The CDR3 runs 15 residues. Trimming stripped 1 base from V and 4 bases from J, with 10 bases between. The CDR3: CASSLVQGNNEKLFF. For the CDR3, the DNA is TGTGCCAGCAGCTTAGTCCAGGGTAATAATGAAAAACTGTTTTTT.

The chain combines TRBV7-8 with TRBJ2-7, with D unresolved. The germline V gene encodes CDR1 SGHVS and CDR2 FQNEAQ. CDR3 length: 12 residues. V was shortened by 4 bases and J by 10 bases, with 14 bases between the two germline ends. This CDR3 reads CASSSQVPHQYF. CDR3 DNA sequence: TGTGCCAGCAGCTCCCAGGTACCCCACCAGTACTTC.

This clone was detected a few times. The V and J genes are TRBV6-1 and TRBJ2-2; 9 bases line up with TRBD2. With 4 bases clipped from V and 5 bases from J, the junction kept 5 bases outside the gene matches. The CDR3 has 15 residues. The V gene's germline CDR1 is MNHNS and CDR2 SASEGT. The DNA of the CDR3 is TGTGCCAGCAGTGTTAGCGGGAGTGGGACCGGGGAGCTGTTTTTT. This encodes CASSVSGSGTGELFF.

The chain uses TRBV29-1 and TRBJ2-3; tentatively, D is TRBD2 (7 bases). Per germline, CDR1 SQVTM and CDR2 ANQGSEA. The CDR3 runs to 13 residues. V was pared by 5 bases and J by 1 base, with 10 bases between. The CDR3 bases are TGCAGCGTTAGGGGGGGTGGCACAGATACGCAGTATTTT. Translating it yields CSVRGGGTDTQYF.

The V and J genes are TRBV15 and TRBJ1-5; D not certain. Germline V gives CDR1 LNHNV, CDR2 YYDKDF (reference sequence). There are 14 residues in the CDR3. Trimming shortened V by 1 base and J by 0 bases, and 4 bases separated the two germline ends. The CDR3 DNA sequence: TGTGCCACCAGCAGAGTAAATAGCAATCAGCCCCAGCATTTT. This encodes CATSRVNSNQPQHF.

The chain is built from TRBV5-4 and TRBJ2-5; 9 bases fit TRBD2. The DNA end is more similar to TRBJ2-7, so the J call may be wrong. Germline CDR1 reads SGHNT; CDR2 reads YYREEE (reference sequence). The CDR3 has 14 amino acids. The CDR3 sequence: CASSLGSGSYEQYF. Written as DNA, the CDR3 is TGTGCCAGCAGCTTGGGTAGCGGGAGCTACGAGCAGTACTTC.

V and J are TRBV11-3 and TRBJ2-2; 9 positions match TRBD1. Germline trimming cut 6 bases from V and 7 bases from J; bases unmatched to any gene: 6. The CDR3 is 14 amino acids. The germline V gene encodes CDR1 SGHNT and CDR2 YENEEA. CDR3 region: CASRQGASFGELFF. The CDR3 nucleotides are TGTGCCAGCAGACAGGGGGCATCATTCGGGGAGCTGTTTTTT.

CDR3 protein: CASSRGAGAWQAFF. In DNA, the CDR3 is TGCGCCAGCAGCCGGGGAGCGGGGGCTTGGCAAGCTTTCTTT. The chain employs TRBV4-3 and TRBJ1-1; weak D call: TRBD1 (6 bases). CDR1 and CDR2 (germline): LGHNA, YSLEER. The V and J ends lost 4 bases and 9 bases respectively, with 18 bases between them. The CDR3 spans 14 residues.

The V call is TRBV5-6, the J call TRBJ2-4; D is unclear. There are 16 residues in the CDR3. CDR1 is SGHDT and CDR2 is YYEEEE in the germline V gene. Trimming pared 5 bases from V and 8 bases from J, leaving 23 bases between. This chain's CDR3 is CASRRQSTYLNYIQYF. The DNA of the CDR3 is TGTGCCAGCAGGAGGCAGTCTACTTATCTCAATTACATTCAGTACTTC. Looking up the rest from reference TRBV5-6 and TRBJ2-4 gives the full variable domain: DAGVTQSPTHLIKTRGQQVTLRCSPKSGHDTVSWYQQALGQGPQFIFQYYEEEERQRGNFPDRFSGHQFPNYSSELNVNALLLGDSALYLCASRRQSTYLNYIQYFGAGTRLSVL.

The chain has TRBV4-1 and TRBJ2-7; D call uncertain. CDR1 is MGHRA and CDR2 is YSYEKL in the germline V gene. V was trimmed by 1 base and J by 5 bases, leaving 9 bases between them. The CDR3 sequence is 13 residues long. The CDR3 sequence is CASSQVPSHEQYF. The CDR3, as DNA: TGCGCCAGCAGCCAAGTCCCGTCGCACGAGCAGTACTTC.

This sequence joins TRBV27 and TRBJ2-7; D may be TRBD2 (8 bases). This CDR3 has 15 amino acids. Trimming removed 5 bases from V and 4 bases from J, with 18 bases in between. In germline, CDR1 is MNHEY, CDR2 SMNVEV (reference sequence). CDR3 nucleotides: TGTGCCAGCAGTCCCCGGGAGGGGGCGCGGTACGAGCAGTACTTC. Translating it yields CASSPREGARYEQYF.

The rearrangement joins TRBV2 to TRBJ1-5; tentatively, D is TRBD1 (5 bases). The CDR3 totals 15 residues. Trimming shortened V by 4 bases and J by 2 bases, and 12 bases separated the two germline ends. Germline CDR1 and CDR2: SNHLY and FYNNEI. The DNA for the CDR3 is TGTGCCAGCAGTGGATCGGGGCTAGGCAATCAGCCCCAGCATTTT. Its translation: CASSGSGLGNQPQHF. Looking up the rest from reference TRBV2 and TRBJ1-5 gives the full variable domain: EPEVTQTPSHQVTQMGQEVILRCVPISNHLYFYWYRQILGQKVEFLVSFYNNEISEKSEIFDDQFSVERPDGSNFTLKIRSTKLEDSAMYFCASSGSGLGNQPQHFGDGTRLSIL.

The genes are TRBV9 and TRBJ1-1, with no clear D. The CDR3 consists of 14 residues. Trimming shortened V by 4 bases and J by 1 base, and 11 bases separated the two germline ends. CDR1 and CDR2 from the germline V gene are SGDLS and YYNGEE. CDR3 DNA: TGTGCCAGCAGCCTTACCCCAGAGAACACTGAAGCTTTCTTT. Encoded protein: CASSLTPENTEAFF.

The chain is built from TRBV7-2 and TRBJ1-3; possibly TRBD1 for D (6 bases). This CDR3 comprises 15 residues. The V end was cut by 4 bases, the J end by 4 bases, with 14 bases between. CDR1 is SGHTA, CDR2 FQGNSA, per germline. CDR3 sequence: CASSSAWGPGNTIYF. CDR3 coding DNA: TGTGCCAGCAGCTCGGCTTGGGGGCCCGGAAACACCATATATTTT. Supplemented by reference TRBV7-2 and TRBJ1-3, the full variable domain reads GAGVSQSPSNKVTEKGKDVELRCDPISGHTALYWYRQSLGQGLEFLIYFQGNSAPDKSGLPSDRFSAERTGGSVSTLTIQRTQQEDSAVYLCASSSAWGPGNTIYFGEGSWLTVV.

In regard to this clone: This specimen includes other DNA sequences encoding the same CDR3. This chain links TRBV5-1 with TRBJ1-4; D remains ambiguous. Germline CDR1 SGHRS, CDR2 YFSETQ. The CDR3 length is 14 residues. The V end was cut by 4 bases, the J end by 3 bases, with 10 bases between. For the CDR3, the DNA is TGCGCCAGCAGCCGAGGCGGATCTAATGAAAAACTGTTTTTT. This encodes CASSRGGSNEKLFF.

This chain links TRBV10-3 with TRBJ2-1; D is unclear. This CDR3 comprises 11 residues. The germline CDR1 and CDR2 sequences are ENHRY and SYGVKD. V dropped 6 bases and J dropped 8 bases, with 8 bases sitting between them. CDR3 coding DNA: TGTGCCATCAGCTCAGAGGATGAGCAGTTCTTC. This encodes CAISSEDEQFF.

The chain links TRBV9 to TRBJ1-2; D is perhaps TRBD1 (5 bases). Looked up from germline, CDR1 is SGDLS and CDR2 is YYNGEE. There are 14 residues in the CDR3. Trimming took 6 bases from V and 2 from J, leaving 14 bases between them. The CDR3 sequence is CASTRGEGNYGYTF. The CDR3, as DNA: TGTGCCAGCACACGCGGCGAGGGGAACTATGGCTACACCTTC. The full variable domain, in which reference TRBV9 and TRBJ1-2 provide the parts outside the CDR3, is DSGVTQTPKHLITATGQRVTLRCSPRSGDLSVYWYQQSLDQGLQFLIQYYNGEERAKGNILERFSAQQFPDLHSELNLSSLELGDSALYFCASTRGEGNYGYTFGSGTRLTVV.

Points on this clone: Relative to the germline gene, one junction end is altered; a read error may explain this. The chain has TRBV6-1 and TRBJ2-2, with D perhaps TRBD2 (6 bases). CDR1 is MNHNS, CDR2 SASEGT, per germline. The CDR3 loop spans 16 amino acids. The CDR3 loop is CASSGTGTPNTEELFF. The CDR3 DNA is TGTGCCAGCAGTGGGACCGGGACTCCGAACACCGAGGAGCTGTTTTTT.

The chain is built from TRBV5-1 and TRBJ2-3; D call uncertain. The CDR3 spans 14 residues. The V end was cut by 4 bases, the J end by 2 bases, with 11 bases between. From germline, CDR1 is SGHRS and CDR2 YFSETQ. This chain's CDR3 is CASSPWTDTDTQYF. DNA for the CDR3: TGCGCCAGCAGCCCGTGGACGGACACAGATACGCAGTATTTT.

This chain joins TRBV7-9 and TRBJ2-2; perhaps TRBD1 as D (6 bases). Per the germline V gene, CDR1 is SEHNR and CDR2 is FQNEAQ (reference sequence). CDR3 length: 16 amino acids. V shed 3 bases and J shed 2 bases, with 13 bases lying between them. The CDR3 loop is CASSFAQGHNTGELFF. CDR3 coding DNA: TGTGCCAGCAGCTTCGCGCAGGGACACAACACCGGGGAGCTGTTTTTT.